The 24 T cell receptor beta chains below were found in one sample sequenced in a study of blood T cell repertoires in COVID-19. Assay used: immunoSEQ multiplex PCR; TCRdb lists only in-frame clones, some missing. The sample has some 45,000 clones, around 83% seen once. What was sequenced was peripheral blood. Receptors were obtained from a man between 65 and 80 years old with acute or convalescent COVID-19.

CDR3 region: CASSLMPGVNQPQHF. For the CDR3, the DNA is TGTGCCAGCAGCTTAATGCCAGGGGTCAACCAGCCCCAGCATTTT. V and J are TRBV7-3 and TRBJ1-5; tentatively, D is TRBD1 (6 bases). V lost 1 base to trimming and J lost 7 bases, with 14 bases between them. The CDR3 is 15 residues long. Germline lookup yields CDR1 SGHTA and CDR2 FQGTGA.

The chain is built from TRBV27 and TRBJ2-7, with 8 bases fitting TRBD2. This CDR3 region has 11 residues. The J segment lost 7 bases and the V segment lost 6 bases, leaving 2 bases of the junction unmatched. Per the germline V gene, CDR1 is MNHEY and CDR2 is SMNVEV (reference sequence). The CDR3 sequence is CASRSGREQYF. CDR3 DNA sequence: TGTGCCAGCAGGAGCGGGAGAGAGCAGTACTTC.

The V call is TRBV14, the J call TRBJ2-5; 10 bases are a match to TRBD2. V lost 3 bases, J lost 4 bases, and 11 bases stayed unmatched. This CDR3 comprises 17 residues. CDR1 is SGHDN and CDR2 is FVKESK in the germline V gene. CDR3: CASSHTRSGGALETQYF. The DNA for the CDR3 is TGTGCCAGCAGCCACACAAGAAGCGGGGGGGCTTTAGAGACCCAGTACTTC.

Written as DNA, the CDR3 is TGTGCCAGCAGCTTCTGGCGGGACTACGAGCAGTACTTC. Its translation: CASSFWRDYEQYF. The chain has TRBV5-4 and TRBJ2-7, with a possible D match to TRBD2 (6 bases). V lost 2 bases to trimming and J lost 3 bases, with 9 bases between them. The length of the CDR3 is 13 residues. From germline, CDR1 is SGHNT and CDR2 YYREEE (reference sequence).

The chain combines TRBV10-3 with TRBJ2-7; TRBD2 agrees at 7 bases. CDR3 length equals 14 residues. V was pared by 5 bases and J by 2 bases, with 6 bases of the junction left unmatched. Germline CDR1 is ENHRY and CDR2 is SYGVKD. CDR3: CAISPGGYTYEQYF. CDR3 sequence (DNA): TGTGCCATCAGTCCGGGGGGTTATACCTACGAGCAGTACTTC.

The chain employs TRBV9 and TRBJ1-1; D perhaps matches TRBD1 (5 bases). V was trimmed by 2 bases and J by 1 base, leaving 12 bases between them. This CDR3 comprises 15 residues. Germline V CDR1 and CDR2: SGDLS, YYNGEE. The CDR3 is CASSVYPGQNTEAFF. CDR3 nucleotide sequence: TGTGCCAGCAGCGTTTATCCCGGACAGAACACTGAAGCTTTCTTT.

The rearrangement joins TRBV5-1 to TRBJ1-3; no reliable D call. Germline lookup yields CDR1 SGHRS and CDR2 YFSETQ. This CDR3 contains 15 residues. Trimming stripped 0 bases from V and 1 base from J, with 8 bases between. CDR3: CASSLDGRSGNTIYF. The CDR3 DNA follows: TGCGCCAGCAGCTTGGACGGGAGGTCTGGAAACACCATATATTTT.

V gene TRBV9 combines with J gene TRBJ1-4; D might be TRBD1 (6 bases). The CDR3 covers 15 residues. Germline-derived CDR1 and CDR2 are SGDLS and YYNGEE. Trimming took off 0 bases at V and 7 bases at J, with 13 bases between the two ends. The CDR3 loop reads CASSVAFGGREKLFF. The CDR3 DNA sequence: TGTGCCAGCAGCGTAGCTTTCGGGGGGCGTGAAAAACTGTTTTTT.

The chain couples TRBV6-5 to TRBJ1-5, with D uncertain. Germline V gives CDR1 MNHEY, CDR2 SVGAGI. This CDR3 comprises 13 residues. V dropped 7 bases and J dropped 10 bases, with 17 bases sitting between them. CDR3 protein: CASKSGLRGPQHF. The CDR3 DNA sequence: TGTGCCAGCAAGTCCGGCCTTCGAGGACCCCAGCATTTT.

This chain links TRBV9 with TRBJ1-1, with TRBD1 as a possible D gene (5 bases). Trimming pared 4 bases from V and 1 base from J, leaving 11 bases between. The CDR3 has 14 amino acids. The germline V gene has CDR1 SGDLS and CDR2 YYNGEE. The CDR3 loop is CASSLETGNTEAFF. CDR3 DNA sequence: TGTGCCAGCAGCCTAGAAACAGGGAACACTGAAGCTTTCTTT.

The CDR3 DNA reads as TGTGCCAGCTCATTACAGAACACCGGGGAGCTGTTTTTT. This sequence encodes CASSLQNTGELFF. This sequence joins TRBV18 and TRBJ2-2; D remains ambiguous. Germline CDR1 reads KGHSH; CDR2 reads LQKENI. The CDR3 is 13 amino acids. V dropped 5 bases and J dropped 1 base, with 5 bases sitting between them.

The genes are TRBV5-1 and TRBJ2-3, with 9 bases matching TRBD1. The CDR3 is 14 residues long. V was pared by 4 bases and J by 4 bases, with 4 bases of the junction left unmatched. Looked up from germline, CDR1 is SGHRS and CDR2 is YFSETQ. As DNA, the CDR3 is TGCGCCAGCAGCCGTACAGGGGGCGCAGATACGCAGTATTTT. This translates into CASSRTGGADTQYF.

The chain has TRBV7-8 and TRBJ2-4, with 7 bases fitting TRBD1. V dropped 4 bases and J dropped 6; count of bases not matched to a gene: 6. CDR1 SGHVS and CDR2 FQNEAQ come from the germline V gene. This CDR3 has 14 residues. The chain's CDR3 is CASSSRRDRNIQYF. The CDR3, as DNA: TGTGCCAGCAGCTCGCGCCGGGACAGAAACATTCAGTACTTC. The full variable domain, completed using reference TRBV7-8 and TRBJ2-4, is GAGVSQSPRYKVAKRGQDVALRCDPISGHVSLFWYQQALGQGPEFLTYFQNEAQLDKSGLPSDRFFAERPEGSVSTLKIQRTQQEDSAVYLCASSSRRDRNIQYFGAGTRLSVL.

This chain uses TRBV13 with TRBJ1-6, with TRBD1 identical over 7 bases. CDR1 PRHDT and CDR2 FYEKMQ come from the germline V gene (reference sequence). The CDR3 is made up of 15 amino acids. V was pared by 0 bases and J by 6 bases, with 2 bases of the junction left unmatched. The CDR3 region is CASSLGTGINSPLHF. The CDR3 DNA is TGTGCCAGCAGCTTAGGGACAGGGATTAATTCACCCCTCCACTTT.

The chain links TRBV20-1 to TRBJ1-2, with 7 bases identical to TRBD1. The germline V gene encodes CDR1 DFQATT and CDR2 SNEGSKA (reference sequence). This CDR3 spans 12 amino acids. The V and J ends lost 3 bases and 3 bases, in that order; junction bases with no gene match: 1. CDR3 coding DNA: TGCAGTGCTAGTACAGGGGACTATGGCTACACCTTC. The encoded protein is CSASTGDYGYTF.

V gene TRBV18 combines with J gene TRBJ1-4; 10 bases align to TRBD1. Germline V gives CDR1 KGHSH, CDR2 LQKENI. Germline trimming cut 8 bases from V and 8 bases from J; bases unmatched to any gene: 14. This CDR3 region has 16 residues. Written as DNA, the CDR3 is TGTGCCAGCCTACCTCGGGCGGGGACAGGGGAAGAAAAACTGTTTTTT. This translates into CASLPRAGTGEEKLFF.

The V gene is TRBV19, the J gene TRBJ2-7; TRBD1 might be the D (7 bases). The germline V gene encodes CDR1 LNHDA and CDR2 SQIVND (reference sequence). The CDR3 contains 14 residues. Trimming pared 4 bases from V and 3 bases from J, leaving 13 bases between. This CDR3 reads CASSKARGVYEQYF. In nucleotides, the CDR3 is TGTGCCAGTAGTAAAGCCAGGGGGGTCTACGAGCAGTACTTC.

The chain carries TRBV2 and TRBJ2-1; 9 nucleotides agree with TRBD2. V was pared by 6 bases and J by 5 bases, with 5 bases of the junction left unmatched. The CDR3 spans 14 residues. In germline, CDR1 is SNHLY, CDR2 FYNNEI. The CDR3 reads CASRRTSAHNEQFF. DNA for the CDR3: TGTGCCAGCAGAAGGACTAGCGCTCACAATGAGCAGTTCTTC.

The chain combines TRBV19 with TRBJ2-2; D uncertain. Germline loops: CDR1 LNHDA, CDR2 SQIVND (reference sequence). CDR3 length equals 15 residues. Trimming shortened V by 6 bases and J by 4 bases, and 15 bases separated the two germline ends. The CDR3 DNA is TGTGCCAGTAGCCTCGGAAGGCGGTTCACCGGGGAGCTGTTTTTT. Translation: CASSLGRRFTGELFF.

The chain employs TRBV6-5 and TRBJ2-1; 8 bases map to TRBD1. Germline V gene lookup returns CDR1 MNHEY and CDR2 SVGAGI. The CDR3 is 15 residues long. The J segment lost 3 bases and the V segment lost 6 bases, leaving 7 bases of the junction unmatched. The CDR3: CASSPGQAIYNEQFF. The DNA for the CDR3 is TGTGCCAGCAGCCCGGGACAGGCCATCTACAATGAGCAGTTCTTC.

V usage is TRBV18 and J usage is TRBJ1-1; 7 positions agree with TRBD1. V was clipped by 3 bases and J by 3 bases; unmatched bases: 1. The CDR3 runs 13 residues. The V gene's germline CDR1 is KGHSH and CDR2 LQKENI. The CDR3 DNA sequence: TGTGCCAGCTCACCCGGACAGGACACTGAAGCTTTCTTT. It encodes CASSPGQDTEAFF.

The J gene is TRBJ1-5, the V gene TRBV7-9; D is uncertain. This CDR3 spans 15 amino acids. Trimming cost V 1 base and J 4 bases, with 11 bases left between them. Germline CDR1 and CDR2: SEHNR and FQNEAQ (reference sequence). Here the CDR3 reads CASSLGAGENQPQHF. The CDR3 coding sequence is TGTGCCAGCAGCTTAGGCGCAGGCGAAAATCAGCCCCAGCATTTT.

The V and J genes are TRBV6-5 and TRBJ2-3; D may be TRBD1 (6 bases). Germline lookup yields CDR1 MNHEY and CDR2 SVGAGI. V shed 4 bases and J shed 0 bases, with 11 bases lying between them. CDR3 length: 15 residues. CDR3 DNA: TGTGCCAGCAGTTCCCAGAGGGGGAGCACAGATACGCAGTATTTT. This encodes CASSSQRGSTDTQYF.

V and J are TRBV10-3 and TRBJ2-1, with D unclear. Germline CDR1 and CDR2: ENHRY and SYGVKD. Trimming shortened V by 10 bases and J by 5 bases, and 15 bases separated the two germline ends. The CDR3 is 13 amino acids. The CDR3 DNA is TGTGCCACCGTGGGCAGCTACGACAATGAGCAGTTCTTC. As protein: CATVGSYDNEQFF.